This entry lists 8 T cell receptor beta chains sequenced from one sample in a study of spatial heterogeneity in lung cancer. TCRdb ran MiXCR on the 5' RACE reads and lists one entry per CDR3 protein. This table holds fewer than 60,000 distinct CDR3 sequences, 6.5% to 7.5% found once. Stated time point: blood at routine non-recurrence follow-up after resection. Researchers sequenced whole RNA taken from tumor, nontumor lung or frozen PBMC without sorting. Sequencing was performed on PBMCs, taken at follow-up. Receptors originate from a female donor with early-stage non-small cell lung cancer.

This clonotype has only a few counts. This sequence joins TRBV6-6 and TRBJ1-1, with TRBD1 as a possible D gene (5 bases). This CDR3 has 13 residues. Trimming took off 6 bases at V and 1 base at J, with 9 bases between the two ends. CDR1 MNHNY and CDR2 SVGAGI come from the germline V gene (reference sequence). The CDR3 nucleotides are TGTGCCAGCAGCGGAGGGGCGAACACTGAAGCTTTCTTT. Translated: CASSGGANTEAFF.

CDR3 region: CASSQGWETQYF. DNA for the CDR3: TGTGCCAGCAGCCAGGGATGGGAGACCCAGTACTTC. This sequence joins TRBV3-1 and TRBJ2-5; D gene ambiguous. Trimming removed 3 bases at V and 5 bases at J, with 7 bases between. Germline V lookup: CDR1 LGHDT, CDR2 YNNKEL (reference sequence). The CDR3 length is 12 residues.

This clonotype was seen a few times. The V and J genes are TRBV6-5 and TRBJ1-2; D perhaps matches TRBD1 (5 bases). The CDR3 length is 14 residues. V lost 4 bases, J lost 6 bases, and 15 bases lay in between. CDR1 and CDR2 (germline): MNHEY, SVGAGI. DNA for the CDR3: TGTGCCAGCAGTTTCTCGGGGGGGGTCAATGGCTACACCTTC. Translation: CASSFSGGVNGYTF.

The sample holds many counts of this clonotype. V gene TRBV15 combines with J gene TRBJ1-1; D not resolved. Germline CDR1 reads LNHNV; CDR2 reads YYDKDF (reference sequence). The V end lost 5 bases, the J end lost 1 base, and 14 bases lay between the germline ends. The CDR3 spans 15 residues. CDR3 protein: CATSPPGKPNTEAFF. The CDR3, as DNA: TGTGCCACCAGCCCCCCCGGTAAGCCGAACACTGAAGCTTTCTTT.

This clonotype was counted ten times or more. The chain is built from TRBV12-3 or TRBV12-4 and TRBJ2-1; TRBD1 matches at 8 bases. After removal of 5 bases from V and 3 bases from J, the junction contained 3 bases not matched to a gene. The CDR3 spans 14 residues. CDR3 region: CASSPTGVYNEQFF. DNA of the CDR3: TGTGCCAGCAGTCCGACAGGGGTCTACAATGAGCAGTTCTTC.

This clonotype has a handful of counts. The CDR3 DNA reads TGCAGTGCTAGTAGGAGCGGGGGGAACCAAGAGACCCAGTACTTC. Amino acid sequence: CSASRSGGNQETQYF. The V gene is TRBV20-1, the J gene TRBJ2-5, with 9 bases identical to TRBD2. The CDR3 runs to 15 residues. With V trimmed by 3 bases and J by 0 bases, 5 bases remained unmatched. Germline V lookup: CDR1 DFQATT, CDR2 SNEGSKA (reference sequence).

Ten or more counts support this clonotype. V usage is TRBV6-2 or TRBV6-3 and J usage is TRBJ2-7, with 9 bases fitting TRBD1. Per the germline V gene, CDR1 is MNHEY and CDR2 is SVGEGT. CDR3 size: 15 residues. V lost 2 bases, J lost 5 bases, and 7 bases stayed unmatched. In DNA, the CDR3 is TGTGCCAGCAGTTACGGGCCGGGACAGGGAGACGAGCAGTACTTC. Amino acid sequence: CASSYGPGQGDEQYF.

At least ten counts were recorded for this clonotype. The chain's CDR3 is CASSRDSYYGYTF. CDR3 DNA sequence: TGTGCCAGCAGCCGGGACAGCTACTATGGCTACACCTTC. The chain has TRBV7-2 and TRBJ1-2, with 7 bases that match TRBD1. CDR3 length: 13 residues. Germline trimming cut 5 bases from V and 3 bases from J; bases unmatched to any gene: 3. Germline CDR1 and CDR2: SGHTA and FQGNSA.